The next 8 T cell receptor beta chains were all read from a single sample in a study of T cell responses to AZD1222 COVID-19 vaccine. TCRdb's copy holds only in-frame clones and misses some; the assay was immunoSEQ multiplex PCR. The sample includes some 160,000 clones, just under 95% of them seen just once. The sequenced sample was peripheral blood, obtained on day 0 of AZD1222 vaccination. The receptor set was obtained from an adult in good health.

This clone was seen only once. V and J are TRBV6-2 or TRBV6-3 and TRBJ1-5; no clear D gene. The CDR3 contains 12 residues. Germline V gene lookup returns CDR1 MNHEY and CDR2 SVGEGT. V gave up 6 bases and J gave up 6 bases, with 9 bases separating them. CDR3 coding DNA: TGTGCCAGCAGCCAACGAGGTCAGCCCCAGCATTTT. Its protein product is CASSQRGQPQHF.

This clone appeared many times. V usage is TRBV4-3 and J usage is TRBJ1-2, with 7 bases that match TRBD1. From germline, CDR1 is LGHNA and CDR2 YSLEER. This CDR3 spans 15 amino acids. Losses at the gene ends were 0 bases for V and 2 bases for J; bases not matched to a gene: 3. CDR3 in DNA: TGCGCCAGCAGCCAAGATCTAGGGGGCAACTATGGCTACACCTTC. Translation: CASSQDLGGNYGYTF.

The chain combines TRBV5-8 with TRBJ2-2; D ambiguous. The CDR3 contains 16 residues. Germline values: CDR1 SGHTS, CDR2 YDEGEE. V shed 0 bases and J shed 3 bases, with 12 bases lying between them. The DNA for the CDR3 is TGTGCCAGCAGCTTGGCCGAACCAGTTTACACCGGGGAGCTGTTTTTT. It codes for CASSLAEPVYTGELFF.

The CDR3: CASSQAPAGGYGYTF. For the CDR3, the DNA is TGTGCCAGCAGCCAAGCCCCTGCGGGGGGCTATGGCTACACCTTC. This chain links TRBV4-2 with TRBJ1-2; D perhaps matches TRBD1 (5 bases). V was cut by 1 base and J by 4 bases, with 13 bases left in between. This CDR3 is 15 amino acids long. Germline V gene data show CDR1 as LGHNA and CDR2 as YNFKEQ.

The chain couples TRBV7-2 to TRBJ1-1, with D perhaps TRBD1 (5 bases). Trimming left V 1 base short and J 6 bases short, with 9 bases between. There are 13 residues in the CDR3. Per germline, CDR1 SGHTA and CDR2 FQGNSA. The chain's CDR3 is CASSLGGSAEAFF. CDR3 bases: TGTGCCAGCAGCTTAGGGGGGTCCGCTGAAGCTTTCTTT.

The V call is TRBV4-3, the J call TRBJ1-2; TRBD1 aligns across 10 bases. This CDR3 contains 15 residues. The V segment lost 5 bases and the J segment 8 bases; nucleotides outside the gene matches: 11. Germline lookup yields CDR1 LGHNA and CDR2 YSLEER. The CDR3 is CASSGVPGTGAGYTF. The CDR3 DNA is TGCGCCAGCAGCGGGGTCCCCGGGACAGGGGCCGGCTACACCTTC.

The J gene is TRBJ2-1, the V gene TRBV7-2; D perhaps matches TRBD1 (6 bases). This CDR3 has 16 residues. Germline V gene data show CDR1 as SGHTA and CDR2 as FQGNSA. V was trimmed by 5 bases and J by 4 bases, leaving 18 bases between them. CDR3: CASSLSTGRGYNEQFF. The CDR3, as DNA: TGTGCCAGCAGCCTATCGACGGGCAGGGGTTACAATGAGCAGTTCTTC.

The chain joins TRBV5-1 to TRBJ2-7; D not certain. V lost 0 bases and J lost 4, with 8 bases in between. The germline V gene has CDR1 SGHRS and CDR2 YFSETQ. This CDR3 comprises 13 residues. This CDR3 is CASSLERKYEQYF. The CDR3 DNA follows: TGCGCCAGCAGCTTGGAAAGGAAATACGAGCAGTACTTC.